The entry below gives a single TCR beta chain sequence along with its context. The data were obtained in a study of blood T cell repertoires in COVID-19. About the study: Some COVID-19 samples were acute and others convalescent; all came from the United States, Italy and Spain. PBMCs, B-cell-depleted T cells, or T cells were the source of the cDNA or gDNA that made up the material.

Authors' methods: Reference gene primers were amplified, and this amplification served to estimate nucleated cell counts. The assay was immunoSEQ multiplex PCR, and TCRdb's table has in-frame clones only and misses some. V, J and clone size are taken as reported in that table, and D and trimming were inferred from the DNA itself. Among about 110,000 clones listed, 80% to 85% were seen once. CDR1 is MGHDK, CDR2 SYGVNS, per germline. The CDR3 consists of 16 residues. V was cut by 2 bases and J by 2 bases, with 15 bases left in between. The sequencing input was peripheral blood. The rearrangement uses TRBV25-1 and TRBJ2-5; D possibly corresponds to TRBD1 (6 bases). This TCR came from a man between 65 and 85 years old with acute or convalescent COVID-19. CDR3: CASSEGSGQFQETQYF. The CDR3 DNA follows: TGTGCCAGCAGTGAAGGGTCCGGACAGTTTCAAGAGACCCAGTACTTC.